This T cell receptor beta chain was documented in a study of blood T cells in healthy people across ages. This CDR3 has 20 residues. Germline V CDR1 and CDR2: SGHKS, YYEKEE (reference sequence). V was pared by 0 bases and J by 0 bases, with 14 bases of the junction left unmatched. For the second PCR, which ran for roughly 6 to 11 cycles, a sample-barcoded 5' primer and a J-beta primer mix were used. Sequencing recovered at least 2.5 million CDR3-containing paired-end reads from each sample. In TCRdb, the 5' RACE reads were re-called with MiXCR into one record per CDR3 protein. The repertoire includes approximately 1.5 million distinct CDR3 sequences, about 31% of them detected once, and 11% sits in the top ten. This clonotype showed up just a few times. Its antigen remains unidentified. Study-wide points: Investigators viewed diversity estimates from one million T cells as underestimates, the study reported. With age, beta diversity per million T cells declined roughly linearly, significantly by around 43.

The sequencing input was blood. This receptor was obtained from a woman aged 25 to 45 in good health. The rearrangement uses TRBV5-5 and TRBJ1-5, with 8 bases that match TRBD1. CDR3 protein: CASSLAAGTGSSFSNQPQHF. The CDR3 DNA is TGTGCCAGCAGCTTGGCGGCCGGGACAGGATCGTCCTTTAGCAATCAGCCCCAGCATTTT.